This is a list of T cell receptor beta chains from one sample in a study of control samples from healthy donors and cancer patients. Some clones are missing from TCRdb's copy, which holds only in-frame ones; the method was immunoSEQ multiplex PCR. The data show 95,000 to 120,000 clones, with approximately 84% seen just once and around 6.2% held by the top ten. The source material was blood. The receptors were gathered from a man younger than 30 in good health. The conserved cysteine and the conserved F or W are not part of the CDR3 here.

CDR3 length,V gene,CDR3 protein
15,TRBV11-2,ASSLGGIAGIQETQY
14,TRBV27,ASSIKRTGGNSPLH
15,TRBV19,ASNLGQLAKTNEKLF
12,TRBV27,ASSRQGTNSPLH
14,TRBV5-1,ASSSLASGTTETQY
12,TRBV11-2,ASSLTQGAGELF
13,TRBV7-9,ASSLENSRSYEQF
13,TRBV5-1,ASSLREGATDTQY
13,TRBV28,ASSPDGLPYQPQH
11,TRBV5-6,ASSFSPNQPQH
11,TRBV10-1,ASSASRTDTQY
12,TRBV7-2,ASSRHGANYGYT
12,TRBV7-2,ASSLRLATNEQF
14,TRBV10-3,AISPQQGAGNEKLF
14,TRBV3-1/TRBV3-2,ASSQDRVGNTGELF
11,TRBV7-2,ASSRDRHSPLH
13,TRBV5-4,ASSLKDGRTSGYT
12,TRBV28,ASRAGGPYNEQF
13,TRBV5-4,ATVPGTGTNYGYT
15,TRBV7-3,ASSLRDRGRWDQPQH
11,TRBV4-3,ASSQDRTYEQY
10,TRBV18,ASSPGESDIY
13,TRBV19,ASSIAGSSNQPQH
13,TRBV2,ASSERTLYNSPLH
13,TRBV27,ASSSGIGVNNEQF
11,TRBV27,ASSWALYNEQF
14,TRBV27,ASSQRPSLGNYGYT
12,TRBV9,ASSRGVSNQPQH
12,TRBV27,ASSLGQLQETQY
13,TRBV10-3,AISESDTGKGKLF
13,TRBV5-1,ASSRSIGPNTEAF
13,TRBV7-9,ASNTIGGSQETQY
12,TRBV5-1,ASSLGGFNYEQY
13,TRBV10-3,AIRLSDRANTEAF
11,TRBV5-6,ASSSGLNYGYT
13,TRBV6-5,ASSYSNRLNTEAF
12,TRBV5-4,ASSPDYSTDTQY
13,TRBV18,ASSPVARLNTEAF
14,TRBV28,ASSPTGGYGAGELF
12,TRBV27,ASSLDNMNTEAF
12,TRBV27,ASSAGTLGDTQY
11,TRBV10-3,AISDLDPYGYT
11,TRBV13,ASSFRPDQPQH
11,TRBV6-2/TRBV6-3,ASSSRDGRTQY
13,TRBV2,ASSEWAEVNEKLF
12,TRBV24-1,ATSEDRGTDTQY
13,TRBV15,ATSLTRGRSEKLF
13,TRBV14,ASSARTARVSEAF
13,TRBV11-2,ASSFTGEKNEKLF
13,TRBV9,ASSVAPGQTYEQY
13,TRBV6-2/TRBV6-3,ASSDPGEDTDTQY
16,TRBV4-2,ASSQGVRFSSYNSPLH
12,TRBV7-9,ASSLGGIAGELF
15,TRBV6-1,ASSEAGLAGARDTQY
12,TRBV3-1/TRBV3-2,ASSLMSVTDTQY